This TCR beta chain was sequenced for a study of blood T cells in healthy people across ages. The draw of peripheral blood yielded ten milliliters from each donor. A second PCR, run for about 7 to 12 cycles, used a sample-barcoded 5' primer plus a J-beta primer mix. TCRdb independently ran MiXCR on the 5' RACE reads; one entry per CDR3 protein. The sample shows about 840,000 distinct CDR3 sequences, 25% to 30% of them seen only once. This CDR3 spans 16 amino acids. J lost 6 bases, V lost 5 bases, and 14 bases had no gene match. Germline assignment: CDR1 SNHLY and CDR2 FYNNEI. This clonotype was detected once. Another study also made use of these data, one on T cells of mothers and their children.

Sequencing was carried out using blood. The V and J genes are TRBV2 and TRBJ1-1; 8 bases match TRBD1. The receptor was isolated from a woman aged 40 to 50 in good health. CDR3 coding DNA: TGTGCCAGCAGTCTAGGACAGGGTCAAGCTGTCTCTGAAGCTTTCTTT. It codes for CASSLGQGQAVSEAFF.